This T cell receptor (beta chain) originates from a study of regulatory dendritic cells for organ transplantation. CFSE-labeled sorted T cells met regulatory or mature dendritic cells for five to six days. FACS sorted CD4+ or CD8+ T cells into CD45RA+ naive and CD45RO+ memory. A note on this clone: As yet, its antigen is unknown.

The CDR3 loop spans 17 amino acids. V dropped 4 bases and J dropped 1; count of bases not matched to a gene: 5. Germline V gene lookup returns CDR1 ENHRY and CDR2 SYGVKD. Repertoires were generated with immunoSEQ multiplex PCR, while TCRdb's copy carries only in-frame clones and drops some. The repertoire consists of 20,000 or so clones, with 85% occurring once and the leading ten covering just over 0.25%. This sequence originates from a human donor in good health. The J gene is TRBJ2-3, the V gene TRBV10-3, with TRBD2 matching 13 bases. What was sequenced was naive CD4+ T cells from blood cultured with dendritic cells. Subset noted: CD45RA+ naive T cells. CDR3 DNA: TGTGCCATCAGTGGGGCTGGACTAGCGGGAGGCACAGATACGCAGTATTTT. Its protein product is CAISGAGLAGGTDTQYF.